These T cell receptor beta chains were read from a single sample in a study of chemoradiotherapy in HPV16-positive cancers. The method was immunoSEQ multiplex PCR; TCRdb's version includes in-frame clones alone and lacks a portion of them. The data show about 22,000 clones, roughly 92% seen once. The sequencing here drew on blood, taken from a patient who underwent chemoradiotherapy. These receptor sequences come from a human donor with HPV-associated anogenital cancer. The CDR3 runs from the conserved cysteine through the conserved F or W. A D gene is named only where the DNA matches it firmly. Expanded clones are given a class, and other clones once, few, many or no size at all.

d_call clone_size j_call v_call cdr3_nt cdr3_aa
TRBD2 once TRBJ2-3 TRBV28 TGTGCCAGCAGTCCAAGACTAGCGGGAGTTTGGGATACGCAGTATTTT CASSPRLAGVWDTQYF
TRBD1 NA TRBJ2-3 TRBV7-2 TGTGCCAGCAGCCCGGATGGGACAGGGGGCACAGATACGCAGTATTTT CASSPDGTGGTDTQYF
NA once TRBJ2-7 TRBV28 TGTGCCAGCAGTAACTACGAGCAGTACTTC CASSNYEQYF
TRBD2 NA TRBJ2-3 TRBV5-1 TGCGCCAGCAGCTTGGGACTAGCGGGAGGCACAGATACGCAGTATTTT CASSLGLAGGTDTQYF
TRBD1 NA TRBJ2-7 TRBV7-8 TGTGCCAGCAGCATACCCGGGACAGGGAGCTACGAGCAGTACTTC CASSIPGTGSYEQYF
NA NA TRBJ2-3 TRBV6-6 TGTGCCAGCAGTCTCCTCCCGCGAGGCACAGATACGCAGTATTTT CASSLLPRGTDTQYF
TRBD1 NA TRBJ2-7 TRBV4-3 TGCGCCAGCAGCCTCCGACAGGGGAACTCCTACGAGCAGTACTTC CASSLRQGNSYEQYF
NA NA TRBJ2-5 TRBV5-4 TGTGCCAGCAGCTTGGAACAGGGTTCAACAGAGACCCAGTACTTC CASSLEQGSTETQYF
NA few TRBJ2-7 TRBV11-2 TGTGCCAGCAGCTTAGGACAGTCCTCCTACGAGCAGTACTTC CASSLGQSSYEQYF
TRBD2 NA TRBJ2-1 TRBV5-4 TGTGCCAGCAGCTTGGGACTAGCGGGTCGCTCCTACAATGAGCAGTTCTTC CASSLGLAGRSYNEQFF
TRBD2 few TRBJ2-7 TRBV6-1 TGTGCCAGCTCGGGAGGCAACTCCTACGAGCAGTACTTC CASSGGNSYEQYF
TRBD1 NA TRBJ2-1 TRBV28 TGTGCCAGTACGGGACAGGGAACCTACAATGAGCAGTTCTTC CASTGQGTYNEQFF
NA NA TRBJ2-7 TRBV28 TGTGCCAGCAGTTCAACAACCGGGGGAACCTACGAGCAGTACTTC CASSSTTGGTYEQYF
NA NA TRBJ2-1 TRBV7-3 TGTGCCAGCAGCCCCCAATGGGCGAGCTCCTACAATGAGCAGTTCTTC CASSPQWASSYNEQFF
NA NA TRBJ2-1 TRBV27 TGTGCCAGCAGTTTGTGGGGGCGAGACTCCTACAATGAGCAGTTCTTC CASSLWGRDSYNEQFF
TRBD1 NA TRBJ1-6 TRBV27 TGTGCCAGCAGTTTAACAGGGGGCTTTTCACCCCTCCACTTT CASSLTGGFSPLHF
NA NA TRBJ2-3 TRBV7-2 TGTGCCAGCAGCGTAGTGGGCGGCACAGATACGCAGTATTTT CASSVVGGTDTQYF
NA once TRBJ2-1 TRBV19 TGTGCCAGTAGTAGGGGGGTAGAGTCCTACAATGAGCAGTTCTTC CASSRGVESYNEQFF
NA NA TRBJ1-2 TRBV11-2 TGTGCCAGCAGCGGAGAGGGAGGGGCAGTGGGCGGCTACACCTTC CASSGEGGAVGGYTF
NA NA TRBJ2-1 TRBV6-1 TGTGCCAGCAGTGCCAGGGTTGGGGGCTCGAGCGGGGCCCTCTACAATGAGCAGTTCTTC CASSARVGGSSGALYNEQFF
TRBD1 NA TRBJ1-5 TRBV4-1 TGCGCCAGCAGCCAAGTGGGGGGACAGTTCAATCAGCCCCAGCATTTT CASSQVGGQFNQPQHF
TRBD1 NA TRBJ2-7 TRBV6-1 TGTGCCAGCTCCCGCACAGGGGACTACGAGCAGTACTTC CASSRTGDYEQYF
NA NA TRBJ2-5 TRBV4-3 TGCGCCAGCAGCCAGCTGGACGGGGAAGAGACCCAGTACTTC CASSQLDGEETQYF
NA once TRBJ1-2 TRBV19 TGTGCCAGTATCGGAGGGAACGGCTACACCTTC CASIGGNGYTF
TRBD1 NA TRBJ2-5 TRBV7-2 TGTGCCAGCAGCTTAGCGGGACAGCAAGAGACCCAGTACTTC CASSLAGQQETQYF
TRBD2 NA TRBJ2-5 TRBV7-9 TGTGCCAGCAGCTTGGGCGGGAGTCAGACCCAGTACTTC CASSLGGSQTQYF
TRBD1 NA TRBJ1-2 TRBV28 TGTGCCAGCAGTCCAGGACAGGGGGCGGGGGGCTACACCTTC CASSPGQGAGGYTF
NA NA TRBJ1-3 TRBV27 TGTGCCAGCAGTAACAGGGCCGGAAACACCATATATTTT CASSNRAGNTIYF
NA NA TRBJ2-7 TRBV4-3 TGCGCCAGCAGCCAAGCCTATACCCGGGACGTAGTCTACGAGCAGTACTTC CASSQAYTRDVVYEQYF
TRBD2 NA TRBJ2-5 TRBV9 TGTGCCAGCAGCGTAGGCCCGACTAGCGGAGATCAAGAGACCCAGTACTTC CASSVGPTSGDQETQYF
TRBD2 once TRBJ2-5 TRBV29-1 TGCAGCATTACAGCGGCCGCTCGGGGGGTCCAAGAGACCCAGTACTTC CSITAAARGVQETQYF
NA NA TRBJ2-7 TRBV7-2 TGTGCCAGCAGCTTAGTAGGGACGGACCCAGAGCAGTACTTC CASSLVGTDPEQYF
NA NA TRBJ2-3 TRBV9 TGTGCCAGCAGCCCCGCCGCGGGGACAGATACGCAGTATTTT CASSPAAGTDTQYF
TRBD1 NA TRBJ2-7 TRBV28 TGTGCCAGCAGTGGGCTCCCGACAGGGGGCGCCGACGAGCAGTACTTC CASSGLPTGGADEQYF
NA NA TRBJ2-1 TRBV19 TGTGCCAGTAGTCTCCGTCGGTTAGCGCCCAAGTTCTTC CASSLRRLAPKFF
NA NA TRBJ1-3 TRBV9 TGTGCCAGCAGCCCGACTGGCTCTGGAAACACCATATATTTT CASSPTGSGNTIYF
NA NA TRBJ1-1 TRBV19 TGTGCCAGTAGTATACCGACAGGTACCACTGAAGCTTTCTTT CASSIPTGTTEAFF
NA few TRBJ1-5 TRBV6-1 TGTGCCAGCAGAGGCATAGGGTCCAATCAGCCCCAGCATTTT CASRGIGSNQPQHF
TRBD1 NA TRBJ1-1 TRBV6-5 TGTGCCAGCAGGGAGGACAGGACAATGAACACTGAAGCTTTCTTT CASREDRTMNTEAFF
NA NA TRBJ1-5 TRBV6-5 TGTGCCAGCAGGGGGACGGGGGCCGCTCAGCCCCAGCATTTT CASRGTGAAQPQHF
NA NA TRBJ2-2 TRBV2 TGTGCCAGCAGTGATGGGTACACCGGGGAGCTGTTTTTT CASSDGYTGELFF
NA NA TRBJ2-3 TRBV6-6 TGTGCCAGCACGGGCAGGGGGGATCCTTCAGATACGCAGTATTTT CASTGRGDPSDTQYF
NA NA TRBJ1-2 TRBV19 TGTGCCAGTGGGGGGGACCCGACAGGCTATGGCTACACCTTC CASGGDPTGYGYTF
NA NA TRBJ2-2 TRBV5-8 TGTGCCAGCAGCTTCGAGCGTACAGCTGCCGGGGAGCTGTTTTTT CASSFERTAAGELFF